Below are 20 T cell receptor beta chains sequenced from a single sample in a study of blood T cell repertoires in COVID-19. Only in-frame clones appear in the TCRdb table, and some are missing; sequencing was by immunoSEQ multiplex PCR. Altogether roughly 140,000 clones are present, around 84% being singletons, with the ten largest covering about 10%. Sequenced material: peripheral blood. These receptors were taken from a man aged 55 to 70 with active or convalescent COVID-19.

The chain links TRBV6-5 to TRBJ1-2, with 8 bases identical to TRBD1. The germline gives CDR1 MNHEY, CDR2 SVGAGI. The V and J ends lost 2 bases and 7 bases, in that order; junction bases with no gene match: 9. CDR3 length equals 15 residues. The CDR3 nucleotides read TGTGCCAGCAGTTACGCCCAGACAGGGGAAGTTGGCTACACCTTC. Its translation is CASSYAQTGEVGYTF.

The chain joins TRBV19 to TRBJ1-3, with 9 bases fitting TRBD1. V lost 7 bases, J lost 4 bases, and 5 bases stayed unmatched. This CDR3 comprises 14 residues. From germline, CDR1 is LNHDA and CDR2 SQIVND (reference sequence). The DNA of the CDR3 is TGTGCCAGTACCCTACAGGGGGCGGGAAACACCATATATTTT. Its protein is CASTLQGAGNTIYF.

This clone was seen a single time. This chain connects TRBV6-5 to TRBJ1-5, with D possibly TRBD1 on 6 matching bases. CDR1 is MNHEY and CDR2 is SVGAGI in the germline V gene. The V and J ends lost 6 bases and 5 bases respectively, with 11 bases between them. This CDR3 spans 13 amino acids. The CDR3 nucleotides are TGTGCCAGCAGCCCGGACAGTTATCAGCCCCAGCATTTT. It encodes CASSPDSYQPQHF.

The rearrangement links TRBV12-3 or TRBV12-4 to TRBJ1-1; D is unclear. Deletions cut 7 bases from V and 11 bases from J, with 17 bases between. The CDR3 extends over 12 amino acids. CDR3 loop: CASNLRARRAFF. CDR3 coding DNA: TGTGCCAGCAACTTGCGGGCCCGCCGGGCTTTCTTT.

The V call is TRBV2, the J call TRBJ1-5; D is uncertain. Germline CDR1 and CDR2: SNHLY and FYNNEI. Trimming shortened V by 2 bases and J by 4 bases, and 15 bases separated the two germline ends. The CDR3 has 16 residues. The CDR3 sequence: CASSEYSAGGNQPQHF. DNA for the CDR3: TGTGCCAGCAGTGAATATTCGGCAGGAGGAAATCAGCCCCAGCATTTT.

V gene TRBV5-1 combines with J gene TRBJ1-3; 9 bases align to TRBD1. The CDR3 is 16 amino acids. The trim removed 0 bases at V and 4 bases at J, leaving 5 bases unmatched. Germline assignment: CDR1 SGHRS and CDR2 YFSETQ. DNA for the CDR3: TGCGCCAGCAGCTTGGTGGGACAGGGAATCGGAAACACCATATATTTT. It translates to CASSLVGQGIGNTIYF.

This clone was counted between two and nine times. The chain's CDR3 is CASSLQDRNYGYTF. The CDR3 DNA reads as TGTGCCAGCAGCTTACAGGACAGGAACTATGGCTACACCTTC. V gene TRBV11-3 combines with J gene TRBJ1-2; 7 bases are shared with TRBD1. Germline trimming cut 2 bases from V and 2 bases from J; bases unmatched to any gene: 2. Germline V gene sequence: CDR1 SGHNT, CDR2 YENEEA. This CDR3 has 14 amino acids.

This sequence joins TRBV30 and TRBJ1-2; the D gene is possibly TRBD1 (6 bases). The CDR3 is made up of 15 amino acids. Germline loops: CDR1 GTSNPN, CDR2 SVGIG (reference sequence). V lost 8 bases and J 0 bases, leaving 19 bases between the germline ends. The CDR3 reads CARQDSPRANYGYTF. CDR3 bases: TGTGCCCGGCAGGACAGTCCCCGTGCTAACTATGGCTACACCTTC.

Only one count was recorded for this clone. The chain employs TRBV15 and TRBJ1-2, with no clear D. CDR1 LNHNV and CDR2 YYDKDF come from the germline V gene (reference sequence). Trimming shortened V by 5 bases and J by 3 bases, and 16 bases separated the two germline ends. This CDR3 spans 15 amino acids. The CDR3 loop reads CATSPGSPSDYGYTF. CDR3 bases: TGTGCCACCAGCCCGGGGTCCCCGAGTGACTATGGCTACACCTTC.

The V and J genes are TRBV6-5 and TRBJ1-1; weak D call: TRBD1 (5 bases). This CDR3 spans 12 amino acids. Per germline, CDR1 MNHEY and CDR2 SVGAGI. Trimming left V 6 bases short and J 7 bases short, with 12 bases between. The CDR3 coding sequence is TGTGCCAGCAGCATGAGTACAGGTGAAGCTTTCTTT. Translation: CASSMSTGEAFF.

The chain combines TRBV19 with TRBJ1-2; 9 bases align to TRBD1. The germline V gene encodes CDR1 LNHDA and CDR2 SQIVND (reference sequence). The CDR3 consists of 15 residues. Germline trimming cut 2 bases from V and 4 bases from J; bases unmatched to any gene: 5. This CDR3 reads CASSIRDRELYGYTF. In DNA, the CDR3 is TGTGCCAGTAGTATACGGGACAGGGAACTCTATGGCTACACCTTC.

For the CDR3, the DNA is TGCGCCAGCAGCGGCGGGATCTACGGTGAAAAACTGTTTTTT. Amino acid sequence: CASSGGIYGEKLFF. V usage is TRBV4-3 and J usage is TRBJ1-4; D gene uncertain. The CDR3 has 14 residues. Germline V gene lookup returns CDR1 LGHNA and CDR2 YSLEER. The V end was cut by 5 bases, the J end by 7 bases, with 14 bases between.

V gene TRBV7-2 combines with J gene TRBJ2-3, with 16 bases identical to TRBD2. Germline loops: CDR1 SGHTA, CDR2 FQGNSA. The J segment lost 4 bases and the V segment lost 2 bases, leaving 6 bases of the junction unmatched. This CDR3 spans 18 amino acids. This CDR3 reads CASSLKGLAGGPSDTQYF. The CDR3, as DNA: TGTGCCAGCAGCTTAAAGGGACTAGCGGGAGGGCCCTCAGATACGCAGTATTTT.

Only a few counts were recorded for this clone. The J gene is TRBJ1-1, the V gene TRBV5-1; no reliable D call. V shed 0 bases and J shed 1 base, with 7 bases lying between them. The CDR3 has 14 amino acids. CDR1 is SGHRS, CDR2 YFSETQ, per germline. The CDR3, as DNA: TGCGCCAGCAGCTTGGATTCCGGGAACACTGAAGCTTTCTTT. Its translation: CASSLDSGNTEAFF. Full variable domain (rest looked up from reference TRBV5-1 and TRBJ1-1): KAGVTQTPRYLIKTRGQQVTLSCSPISGHRSVSWYQQTPGQGLQFLFEYFSETQRNKGNFPGRFSGRQFSNSRSEMNVSTLELGDSALYLCASSLDSGNTEAFFGQGTRLTVV.

Here the CDR3 DNA reads TGTGCCAGCAGCCCGGGGACAGGGAACGCAGATACGCAGTATTTT. Translated: CASSPGTGNADTQYF. This chain uses TRBV7-7 with TRBJ2-3, with 9 bases matching TRBD1. The ends lost 5 bases at V and 4 bases at J; junction bases unmatched: 7. The CDR3 runs 15 residues. Germline-derived CDR1 and CDR2 are SSHAT and FNYEAQ (reference sequence).

The CDR3: CASSVGTGVGEQYF. CDR3 coding DNA: TGCGCCAGCAGTGTTGGGACAGGGGTGGGCGAGCAGTACTTC. The V gene is TRBV10-2, the J gene TRBJ2-7; 10 bases align to TRBD1. The junction had 6 bases not matched to a gene; V was cut back by 4 bases and J by 6 bases. This CDR3 is 14 amino acids long. Germline V gene data show CDR1 as WSHSY and CDR2 as SAAADI.

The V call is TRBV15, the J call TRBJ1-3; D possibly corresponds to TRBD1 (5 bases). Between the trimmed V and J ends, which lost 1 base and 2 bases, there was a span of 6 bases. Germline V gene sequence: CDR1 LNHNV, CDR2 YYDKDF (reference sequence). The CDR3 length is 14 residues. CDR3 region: CATSRGTPGNTIYF. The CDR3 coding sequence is TGTGCCACCAGCAGAGGGACACCTGGAAACACCATATATTTT.

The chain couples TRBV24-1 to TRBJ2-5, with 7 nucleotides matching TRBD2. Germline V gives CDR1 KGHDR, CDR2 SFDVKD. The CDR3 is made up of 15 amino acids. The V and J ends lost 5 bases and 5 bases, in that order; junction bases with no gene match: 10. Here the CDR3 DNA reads TGTGCCACCAGTGGGGGGGGGACGGGAGTCGAGACCCAGTACTTC. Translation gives CATSGGGTGVETQYF.

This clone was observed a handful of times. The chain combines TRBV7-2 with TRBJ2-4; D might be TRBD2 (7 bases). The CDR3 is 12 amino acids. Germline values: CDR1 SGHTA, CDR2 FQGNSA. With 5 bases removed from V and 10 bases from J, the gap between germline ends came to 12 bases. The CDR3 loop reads CASSPRGGIQYF. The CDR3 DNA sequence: TGTGCCAGCAGCCCTAGGGGGGGAATTCAGTACTTC.

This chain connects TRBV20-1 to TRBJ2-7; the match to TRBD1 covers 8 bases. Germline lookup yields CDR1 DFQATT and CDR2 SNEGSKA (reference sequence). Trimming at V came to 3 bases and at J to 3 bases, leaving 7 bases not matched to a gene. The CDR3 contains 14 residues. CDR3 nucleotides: TGCAGTGCTAGTGCCAGGGGGCGCGACTACGAGCAGTACGTC. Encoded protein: CSASARGRDYEQYV.